This passage covers 3 T cell receptor beta chains from one sample sequenced in a study of vaccination effects on CD4 cells after COVID-19. No antigen is known for these receptors. The protocol was immunoSEQ multiplex PCR, while the TCRdb copy is restricted to in-frame clones and leaves out a portion. The profile shows some 40,000 clones, 82% of them singletons. Isolating CD4+ T cells followed more than eight days of culture. This specimen was CD4+ T cells from PBMCs cultured without peptide, taken before COVID-19 vaccination. These receptors all come from a human donor who received a COVID-19 vaccine.

The V and J genes are TRBV29-1 and TRBJ1-2, with a possible D match to TRBD1 (5 bases). V lost 1 base and J 4 bases, leaving 13 bases between the germline ends. There are 14 residues in the CDR3. Germline loops: CDR1 SQVTM, CDR2 ANQGSEA. CDR3 nucleotides: TGCAGCGTTGAAGCCGTGGGGGGAAGCTATGGCTACACCTTC. This translates into CSVEAVGGSYGYTF.

V is TRBV6-6 and J is TRBJ1-4; no clear D gene. The germline gives CDR1 MNHNY, CDR2 SVGAGI (reference sequence). This CDR3 is built from 15 residues. Trimming left V 2 bases short and J 7 bases short, with 14 bases between. The DNA of the CDR3 is TGTGCCAGCAGTTACGCCTCTAAGGGAGGTGAAAAACTGTTTTTT. This encodes CASSYASKGGEKLFF.

The V call is TRBV11-2, the J call TRBJ2-1; D gene uncertain. Looked up from germline, CDR1 is SGHAT and CDR2 is FQNNGV. CDR3 length equals 14 residues. The V end lost 1 base, the J end lost 7 bases, and 11 bases lay between the germline ends. This CDR3 is CASSLGGFGNEQFF. Here the CDR3 DNA reads TGTGCCAGCAGCTTAGGGGGATTTGGGAATGAGCAGTTCTTC.